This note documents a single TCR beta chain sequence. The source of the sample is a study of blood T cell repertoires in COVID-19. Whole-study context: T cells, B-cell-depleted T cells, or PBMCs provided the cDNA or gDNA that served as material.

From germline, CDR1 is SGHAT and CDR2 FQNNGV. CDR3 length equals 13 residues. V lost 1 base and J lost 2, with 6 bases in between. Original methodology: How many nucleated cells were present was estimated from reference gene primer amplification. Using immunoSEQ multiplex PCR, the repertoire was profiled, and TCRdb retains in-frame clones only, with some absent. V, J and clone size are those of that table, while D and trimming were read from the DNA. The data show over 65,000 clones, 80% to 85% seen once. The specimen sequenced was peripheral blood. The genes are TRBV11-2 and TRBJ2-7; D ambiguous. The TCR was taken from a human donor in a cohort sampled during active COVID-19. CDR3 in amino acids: CASSLVRAYEQYF. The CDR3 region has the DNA TGTGCCAGCAGCTTAGTACGGGCCTACGAGCAGTACTTC.